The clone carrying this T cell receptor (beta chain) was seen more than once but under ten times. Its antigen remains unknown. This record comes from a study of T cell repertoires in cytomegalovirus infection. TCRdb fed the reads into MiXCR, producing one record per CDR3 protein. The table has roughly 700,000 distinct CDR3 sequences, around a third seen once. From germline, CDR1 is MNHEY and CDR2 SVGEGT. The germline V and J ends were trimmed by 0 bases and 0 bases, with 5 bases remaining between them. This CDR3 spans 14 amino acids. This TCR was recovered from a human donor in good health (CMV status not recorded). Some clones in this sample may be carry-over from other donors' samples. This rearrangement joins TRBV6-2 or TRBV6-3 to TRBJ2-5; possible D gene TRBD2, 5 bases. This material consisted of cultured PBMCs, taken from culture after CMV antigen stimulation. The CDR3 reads CASSYSGNQETQYF. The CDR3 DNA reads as TGTGCCAGCAGTTACTCCGGGAACCAAGAGACCCAGTACTTC.